The rows below give T cell receptor beta chains drawn from one sample of a study of T cell repertoires in cytomegalovirus infection. TCRdb passed the reads through MiXCR, listing each CDR3 protein once. The profile shows some 270,000 distinct CDR3 sequences, around 20% of them singletons. These TCRs are of unknown antigen specificity. The sequencing used cultured PBMCs, collected from culture after CMV antigen stimulation. All receptors derive from a human donor in good health (CMV status not recorded). Some clones in this sample may be carry-over from other donors' samples. Both conserved end residues are part of each CDR3. A D gene is named only where the DNA matches it firmly. Rows may omit the clone size; those that give it use once, few, many or a size class.

clone size: NA
J gene: TRBJ2-1
D gene: NA
V gene: TRBV5-4
CDR3 DNA: TGTGCCAGCAGCTTATTTTCCCACCTACGGGGTGAGCAGTTCTTC
CDR3 protein: CASSLFSHLRGEQFF

clone size: NA
J gene: TRBJ2-7
D gene: NA
V gene: TRBV4-2
CDR3 DNA: TGTGCCAGCAGCCAAGGAGGCGACGAGCAGTACTTC
CDR3 protein: CASSQGGDEQYF

clone size: NA
J gene: TRBJ2-1
D gene: NA
V gene: TRBV27
CDR3 DNA: TGTGCCAGCAGCCGCGACATGGGGTACAATGAGCAGTTCTTC
CDR3 protein: CASSRDMGYNEQFF

clone size: many
J gene: TRBJ2-3
D gene: TRBD1
V gene: TRBV11-1
CDR3 DNA: TGTGCCAGCAGCGCCCGCCGGGACAGATACTCTAGCACAGATACGCAGTATTTT
CDR3 protein: CASSARRDRYSSTDTQYF

clone size: NA
J gene: TRBJ2-5
D gene: NA
V gene: TRBV18
CDR3 DNA: TGTGCCAGCTCACCCCCGGGACCCCAAATCGAGACCCAGTACTTC
CDR3 protein: CASSPPGPQIETQYF

clone size: NA
J gene: TRBJ1-1
D gene: NA
V gene: TRBV7-9
CDR3 DNA: TGTGCCAGCAGCTTCGAGGGCGGAGGGCTGCCTTTCTTT
CDR3 protein: CASSFEGGGLPFF

clone size: once
J gene: TRBJ1-1
D gene: NA
V gene: TRBV19
CDR3 DNA: TGTGCCAGTAGGATACAAACTGGGGGCACTGAAGCTTTCTTT
CDR3 protein: CASRIQTGGTEAFF

clone size: NA
J gene: TRBJ2-2
D gene: NA
V gene: TRBV2
CDR3 DNA: TGTGCCAGCGGAGGCGGCGCCCGCACCGGGGAGCTGTTTTTT
CDR3 protein: CASGGGARTGELFF

clone size: few
J gene: TRBJ2-1
D gene: NA
V gene: TRBV2
CDR3 DNA: TGTGCCAGCACACAAGATAGCGCCAATGAGCAGTTCTTC
CDR3 protein: CASTQDSANEQFF

clone size: many
J gene: TRBJ2-1
D gene: NA
V gene: TRBV7-2
CDR3 DNA: TGTGCCAGCAGCTTATCTGAAACCGGGTGGAAGTGGAGTTTTAGAATGAATGAGCAGTTCTTC
CDR3 protein: CASSLSETGWKWSFRMNEQFF

clone size: few
J gene: TRBJ2-2
D gene: NA
V gene: TRBV4-1
CDR3 DNA: TGCGCCAGCAGCAAGACCGCCGGGACTCAAAACACCGGGGAGCTGTTTTTT
CDR3 protein: CASSKTAGTQNTGELFF

clone size: NA
J gene: TRBJ2-1
D gene: NA
V gene: TRBV7-8
CDR3 DNA: TGTGCCAGCAGCTTAACCCCTAGCAATGAGCAGTTCTTC
CDR3 protein: CASSLTPSNEQFF

clone size: NA
J gene: TRBJ2-3
D gene: NA
V gene: TRBV7-9
CDR3 DNA: TGTGCCAGCAGCTTAAGACAGATCACAGATACGCAGTATTTT
CDR3 protein: CASSLRQITDTQYF

clone size: many
J gene: TRBJ2-7
D gene: NA
V gene: TRBV6-2/TRBV6-3
CDR3 DNA: TGTGCCAGCAGTTACTCGCCCCCCGGGGTCTCCTACGAGCAGTACTTC
CDR3 protein: CASSYSPPGVSYEQYF

clone size: few
J gene: TRBJ1-4
D gene: NA
V gene: TRBV25-1
CDR3 DNA: TGTGCCAGCAGTGGAGTAGGGCAGGGGTATGAAAAACTGTTTTTT
CDR3 protein: CASSGVGQGYEKLFF

clone size: few
J gene: TRBJ2-7
D gene: TRBD2
V gene: TRBV7-2
CDR3 DNA: TGTGCCAGCAGCCCCCGAAGCGGGAGTATGACCTACGAGCAGTACTTC
CDR3 protein: CASSPRSGSMTYEQYF

clone size: NA
J gene: TRBJ2-1
D gene: TRBD2
V gene: TRBV6-2/TRBV6-3
CDR3 DNA: TGTGCCAGCAGTTCTCGGGAGGGCCCATCGTATGAGCAGTTCTTC
CDR3 protein: CASSSREGPSYEQFF

clone size: NA
J gene: TRBJ2-7
D gene: TRBD1
V gene: TRBV27
CDR3 DNA: TGTGCCAGCAGTCCGACCCGGACAGGGGGCCTTAACGAGCAGTACTTC
CDR3 protein: CASSPTRTGGLNEQYF

clone size: few
J gene: TRBJ2-5
D gene: NA
V gene: TRBV28
CDR3 DNA: TGTGCCAGCAGTAGGGGGGACCAAGAGACCCAGTACTTC
CDR3 protein: CASSRGDQETQYF

clone size: many
J gene: TRBJ1-5
D gene: NA
V gene: TRBV6-1
CDR3 DNA: TGTGCCAGCAGTGATACTGATCAGCCCCAGCATTTT
CDR3 protein: CASSDTDQPQHF

clone size: NA
J gene: TRBJ2-3
D gene: TRBD1
V gene: TRBV30
CDR3 DNA: TGTGCCTGGAGGAGACAGGGGGGCTATTCAGATACGCAGTATTTT
CDR3 protein: CAWRRQGGYSDTQYF

clone size: many
J gene: TRBJ2-2
D gene: NA
V gene: TRBV12-3/TRBV12-4
CDR3 DNA: TGTGCCAGCAGAGGTTGGACTACCAACACCGGGGAGCTGTTTTTT
CDR3 protein: CASRGWTTNTGELFF

clone size: many
J gene: TRBJ2-3
D gene: TRBD2
V gene: TRBV7-2
CDR3 DNA: TGTGCCAGCAGCCCTGGGACTAGCGGGAGATCAGATACGCAGTATTTT
CDR3 protein: CASSPGTSGRSDTQYF

clone size: few
J gene: TRBJ2-1
D gene: NA
V gene: TRBV4-3
CDR3 DNA: TGCGCCAGCAGCCAGAGCTTTAGTTACAATGAGCAGTTCTTC
CDR3 protein: CASSQSFSYNEQFF

clone size: NA
J gene: TRBJ2-1
D gene: TRBD2
V gene: TRBV4-3
CDR3 DNA: TGCGCCAGCAGCCTGGGGACTAGCGGACTAAACAATGAGCAGTTCTTC
CDR3 protein: CASSLGTSGLNNEQFF

clone size: few
J gene: TRBJ1-6
D gene: NA
V gene: TRBV6-6
CDR3 DNA: TGTGCCAGCAGCACAGGGCTAAATTCACCCCTCCACTTT
CDR3 protein: CASSTGLNSPLHF

clone size: few
J gene: TRBJ2-7
D gene: NA
V gene: TRBV10-3
CDR3 DNA: TGTGCCATCGGCGGCGGGGTGGGACAACAAATAGGGCAGTACTTC
CDR3 protein: CAIGGGVGQQIGQYF

clone size: few
J gene: TRBJ2-3
D gene: NA
V gene: TRBV4-3
CDR3 DNA: TGCGCCAGCAGCCAATCTTACGTACCCACAGATACGCAGTATTTT
CDR3 protein: CASSQSYVPTDTQYF

clone size: NA
J gene: TRBJ2-5
D gene: NA
V gene: TRBV19
CDR3 DNA: TGTGCCAGTAGTCCGCAGGGTTGGGAGACCCAGTACTTC
CDR3 protein: CASSPQGWETQYF

clone size: NA
J gene: TRBJ2-7
D gene: TRBD1
V gene: TRBV28
CDR3 DNA: TGTGCCAGCAGTCCCGCCGACAGGGATCTGAGGGAGCAGTACTTC
CDR3 protein: CASSPADRDLREQYF

clone size: once
J gene: TRBJ1-2
D gene: NA
V gene: TRBV20-1
CDR3 DNA: TGCAGTGCTAGAGGCGGCGGGACGGACTATGGCTACACCTTC
CDR3 protein: CSARGGGTDYGYTF

clone size: many
J gene: TRBJ1-5
D gene: NA
V gene: TRBV7-2
CDR3 DNA: TGTGCCAGCAGCTTATGGAGTGACAGAAACCTGCCCCAGCATTTT
CDR3 protein: CASSLWSDRNLPQHF

clone size: NA
J gene: TRBJ2-2
D gene: TRBD2
V gene: TRBV7-6
CDR3 DNA: TGTGCCAGCAGCAGAAGGGACCGAGGGAGGGCCGGGGAGCTGTTTTTT
CDR3 protein: CASSRRDRGRAGELFF

clone size: many
J gene: TRBJ2-3
D gene: NA
V gene: TRBV10-3
CDR3 DNA: TGTGCCATGGGGGCCGGGACGCAGTATTTT
CDR3 protein: CAMGAGTQYF

clone size: few
J gene: TRBJ1-1
D gene: NA
V gene: TRBV5-4
CDR3 DNA: TGTGCCAGCAGGACAAGTCGACTGTTGAACACTGAAGCTTTCTTT
CDR3 protein: CASRTSRLLNTEAFF

clone size: NA
J gene: TRBJ2-7
D gene: TRBD1
V gene: TRBV4-2
CDR3 DNA: TGTGCCAGCAGCCAAACCATTGGGACAGGGGAATCCGAGCAGTACTTC
CDR3 protein: CASSQTIGTGESEQYF

clone size: many
J gene: TRBJ1-1
D gene: NA
V gene: TRBV6-1
CDR3 DNA: TGTGCCAGCATTCGAGGAAATAATTGGTGGACTGAAGCTTTCTTT
CDR3 protein: CASIRGNNWWTEAFF

clone size: NA
J gene: TRBJ2-5
D gene: NA
V gene: TRBV11-2
CDR3 DNA: TGTGCCAGCAGCAAGGAAATCCAAGAGACCCAGTACTTC
CDR3 protein: CASSKEIQETQYF

clone size: NA
J gene: TRBJ1-1
D gene: NA
V gene: TRBV12-3/TRBV12-4
CDR3 DNA: TGTGCCAGCAACCGAGGGGGGGGTACTGAAGCTTTCTTT
CDR3 protein: CASNRGGGTEAFF

clone size: NA
J gene: TRBJ2-4
D gene: TRBD1
V gene: TRBV4-1
CDR3 DNA: TGCGCCAGCAGCCAAGATAAGGGGGCCCTAGCCAAAAACATTCAGTACTTC
CDR3 protein: CASSQDKGALAKNIQYF

clone size: NA
J gene: TRBJ1-1
D gene: NA
V gene: TRBV6-5
CDR3 DNA: TGTGCCACCACTTTTGGGGACACTGAAGCTTTCTTT
CDR3 protein: CATTFGDTEAFF

clone size: many
J gene: TRBJ2-7
D gene: TRBD2
V gene: TRBV7-2
CDR3 DNA: TGTGCCAGCAGCCCACGGGGGGGGCGGGACTACGAGCAGTACTTC
CDR3 protein: CASSPRGGRDYEQYF

clone size: NA
J gene: TRBJ2-2
D gene: NA
V gene: TRBV28
CDR3 DNA: TGTGCCAGCAGCCCCATTAAGTTGATACGGGAGCTGTTTTTT
CDR3 protein: CASSPIKLIRELFF

clone size: many
J gene: TRBJ1-3
D gene: NA
V gene: TRBV7-6
CDR3 DNA: TGTGCCAGCAGCTTACAGAGCTCTGGAAACACCATATATTTT
CDR3 protein: CASSLQSSGNTIYF

clone size: NA
J gene: TRBJ2-7
D gene: NA
V gene: TRBV5-1
CDR3 DNA: TGCGCCAGCAGCGCCTGGACGGACACCTACGAGCAGTACTTC
CDR3 protein: CASSAWTDTYEQYF